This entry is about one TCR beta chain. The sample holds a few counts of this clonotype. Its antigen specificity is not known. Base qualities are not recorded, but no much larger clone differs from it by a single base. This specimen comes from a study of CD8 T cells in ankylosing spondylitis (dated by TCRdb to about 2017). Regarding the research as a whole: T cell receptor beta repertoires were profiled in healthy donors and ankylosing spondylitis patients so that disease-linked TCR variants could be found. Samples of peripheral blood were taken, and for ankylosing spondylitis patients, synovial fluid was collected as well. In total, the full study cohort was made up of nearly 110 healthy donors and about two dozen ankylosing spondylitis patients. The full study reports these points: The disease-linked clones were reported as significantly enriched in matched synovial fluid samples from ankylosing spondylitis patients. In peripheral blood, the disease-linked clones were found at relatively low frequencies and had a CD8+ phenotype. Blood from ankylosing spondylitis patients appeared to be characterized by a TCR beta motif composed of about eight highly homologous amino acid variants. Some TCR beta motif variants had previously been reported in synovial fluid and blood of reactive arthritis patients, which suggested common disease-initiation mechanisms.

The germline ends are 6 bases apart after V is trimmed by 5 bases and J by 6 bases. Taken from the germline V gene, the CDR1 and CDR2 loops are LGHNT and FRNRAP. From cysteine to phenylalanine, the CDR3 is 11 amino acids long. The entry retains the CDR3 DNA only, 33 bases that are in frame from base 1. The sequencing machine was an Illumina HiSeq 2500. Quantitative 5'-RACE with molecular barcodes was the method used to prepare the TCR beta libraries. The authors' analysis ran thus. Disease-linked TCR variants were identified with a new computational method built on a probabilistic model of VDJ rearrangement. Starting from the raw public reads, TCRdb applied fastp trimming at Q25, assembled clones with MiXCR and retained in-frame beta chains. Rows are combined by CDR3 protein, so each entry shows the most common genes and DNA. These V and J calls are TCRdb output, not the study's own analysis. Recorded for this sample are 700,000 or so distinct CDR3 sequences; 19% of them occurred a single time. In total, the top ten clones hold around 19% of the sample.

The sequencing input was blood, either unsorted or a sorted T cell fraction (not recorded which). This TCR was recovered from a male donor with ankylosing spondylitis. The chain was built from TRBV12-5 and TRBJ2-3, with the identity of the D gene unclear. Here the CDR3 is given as CASGPPDTQYF. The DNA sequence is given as TGTGCTAGTGGTCCCCCGGATACGCAGTATTTT.